A selection of T cell receptor beta chains follows, all from one sample in a study of CXCR3-negative and CXCR3-positive naive CD8 T cells. Reprocessing the 5' RACE reads, TCRdb reports a single entry for every CDR3 protein and omits DNA. In total, the table holds approximately 100,000 distinct CDR3 sequences. Material: naive CXCR3+ CD8+ T cells from blood. The source is a human donor in good health. Some clones in this sample may be carry-over from other donors' samples. Each CDR3 is given with its conserved first and last residue.

v_gene: TRBV19
j_gene: TRBJ1-1
CDR3aa: CASSIDGEDTEAFF

v_gene: TRBV20-1
j_gene: TRBJ2-3
CDR3aa: CSARANYPDTQYF

v_gene: TRBV4-1
j_gene: TRBJ2-1
CDR3aa: CASRVKSSYNEQFF

v_gene: TRBV2
j_gene: TRBJ2-7
CDR3aa: CSGQGLTGEQYF

v_gene: TRBV12-3/TRBV12-4
j_gene: TRBJ2-7
CDR3aa: CASSPGQGPYEQYF

v_gene: TRBV6-5
j_gene: TRBJ2-7
CDR3aa: CASSYLPKYEQYF

v_gene: TRBV4-1
j_gene: TRBJ1-2
CDR3aa: CASSQGGAYGYTF

v_gene: TRBV30
j_gene: TRBJ2-1
CDR3aa: CAWRYPSSYNEQFF

v_gene: TRBV7-3
j_gene: TRBJ2-6
CDR3aa: CASSLTPGAGANVLTF

v_gene: TRBV3-1
j_gene: TRBJ2-5
CDR3aa: CASSARTSVQETQYF

v_gene: TRBV7-2
j_gene: TRBJ2-1
CDR3aa: CATRTSGSNEQFF

v_gene: TRBV20-1
j_gene: TRBJ2-5
CDR3aa: CSAREEGGPKETQYF

v_gene: TRBV15
j_gene: TRBJ2-1
CDR3aa: CATSRRNGEQFF

v_gene: TRBV29-1
j_gene: TRBJ1-1
CDR3aa: CSVLLGGGTEAFF

v_gene: TRBV7-3
j_gene: TRBJ2-1
CDR3aa: CASSPGLAPDEQFF

v_gene: TRBV9
j_gene: TRBJ2-7
CDR3aa: CASSVDRDGTGPYEQYF

v_gene: TRBV28
j_gene: TRBJ2-1
CDR3aa: CASTLEGLYNEQFF

v_gene: TRBV12-3/TRBV12-4
j_gene: TRBJ2-7
CDR3aa: CASSFSGTPSYEQYF

v_gene: TRBV7-3
j_gene: TRBJ2-5
CDR3aa: CASSHATGMGETQYF

v_gene: TRBV29-1
j_gene: TRBJ2-7
CDR3aa: CSGVLPDRTYEQYF

v_gene: TRBV20-1
j_gene: TRBJ2-3
CDR3aa: CSARDGQGVDTQYF

v_gene: TRBV29-1
j_gene: TRBJ1-3
CDR3aa: CSVQDFSSGNTIYF

v_gene: TRBV30
j_gene: TRBJ2-7
CDR3aa: CASRAASGRDPYEQYF

v_gene: TRBV29-1
j_gene: TRBJ2-3
CDR3aa: CSVEGGAERADTQYF

v_gene: TRBV29-1
j_gene: TRBJ1-2
CDR3aa: CSVEDPYGYTF

v_gene: TRBV7-2
j_gene: TRBJ2-7
CDR3aa: CASSLSAGRLIYEQYF

v_gene: TRBV27
j_gene: TRBJ2-2
CDR3aa: CASSLMSPGELFF

v_gene: TRBV12-3/TRBV12-4
j_gene: TRBJ2-1
CDR3aa: CASSSSGGAEQFF

v_gene: TRBV7-2
j_gene: TRBJ1-4
CDR3aa: CASSAWTGDEKLFF

v_gene: TRBV21-1
j_gene: TRBJ2-2
CDR3aa: CASSKTYQSAGELFF

v_gene: TRBV29-1
j_gene: TRBJ2-3
CDR3aa: CSADQDNTDTQYF

v_gene: TRBV15
j_gene: TRBJ2-2
CDR3aa: CATSGGQGVNTGELFF

v_gene: TRBV15
j_gene: TRBJ2-7
CDR3aa: CATSRDRDYEQYF

v_gene: TRBV28
j_gene: TRBJ2-2
CDR3aa: CARRRTGSNTGELFF

v_gene: TRBV28
j_gene: TRBJ2-7
CDR3aa: CASSLLPYYEQYF

v_gene: TRBV5-1
j_gene: TRBJ2-1
CDR3aa: CASSPTESYNEQFF

v_gene: TRBV20-1
j_gene: TRBJ1-2
CDR3aa: CSARLMGTGPAF

v_gene: TRBV7-2
j_gene: TRBJ1-1
CDR3aa: CASSLADMNTEAFF

v_gene: TRBV7-2
j_gene: TRBJ2-4
CDR3aa: CASSDEDFAAKNIQYF

v_gene: TRBV15
j_gene: TRBJ2-2
CDR3aa: CATSRVEGASDGELIF

v_gene: TRBV7-9
j_gene: TRBJ2-2
CDR3aa: CASSPSELAANTGELFF

v_gene: TRBV14
j_gene: TRBJ2-5
CDR3aa: CASSPGLAGVGTQYF

v_gene: TRBV6-5
j_gene: TRBJ2-5
CDR3aa: CASSYIAGEQETQYF

v_gene: TRBV3-1
j_gene: TRBJ2-1
CDR3aa: CASSRTGGAYLGHEQFF

v_gene: TRBV5-6
j_gene: TRBJ2-5
CDR3aa: CASSLDSGKTQYF

v_gene: TRBV7-3
j_gene: TRBJ2-1
CDR3aa: CASSLTGGAYDEQFF

v_gene: TRBV10-3
j_gene: TRBJ1-1
CDR3aa: CAIGTGPILNTEAFF

v_gene: TRBV11-2
j_gene: TRBJ2-3
CDR3aa: CASSLDSGSTDTQYF

v_gene: TRBV11-2
j_gene: TRBJ2-1
CDR3aa: CASSLVGSGDSYNEQFF

v_gene: TRBV7-9
j_gene: TRBJ2-7
CDR3aa: CASSSRQDEQYF

v_gene: TRBV15
j_gene: TRBJ1-3
CDR3aa: CATSSGRLSGNTIYF

v_gene: TRBV15
j_gene: TRBJ2-7
CDR3aa: CATSTTRHGEQYF

v_gene: TRBV20-1
j_gene: TRBJ2-2
CDR3aa: CSARVRGENTGELFF

v_gene: TRBV28
j_gene: TRBJ2-3
CDR3aa: CASSLIARQTDTQYF

v_gene: TRBV18
j_gene: TRBJ2-5
CDR3aa: CASRSEASETQYF

v_gene: TRBV5-1
j_gene: TRBJ2-7
CDR3aa: CASSPTGASYELYF

v_gene: TRBV4-1
j_gene: TRBJ1-2
CDR3aa: CASKPRLTGSPITHSLNHYGYTF

v_gene: TRBV30
j_gene: TRBJ2-7
CDR3aa: CAWNDAGFSYEQYF

v_gene: TRBV6-6
j_gene: TRBJ2-7
CDR3aa: CASSSRNYEQYF

v_gene: TRBV12-3/TRBV12-4
j_gene: TRBJ2-1
CDR3aa: CASSLARYNEQFF